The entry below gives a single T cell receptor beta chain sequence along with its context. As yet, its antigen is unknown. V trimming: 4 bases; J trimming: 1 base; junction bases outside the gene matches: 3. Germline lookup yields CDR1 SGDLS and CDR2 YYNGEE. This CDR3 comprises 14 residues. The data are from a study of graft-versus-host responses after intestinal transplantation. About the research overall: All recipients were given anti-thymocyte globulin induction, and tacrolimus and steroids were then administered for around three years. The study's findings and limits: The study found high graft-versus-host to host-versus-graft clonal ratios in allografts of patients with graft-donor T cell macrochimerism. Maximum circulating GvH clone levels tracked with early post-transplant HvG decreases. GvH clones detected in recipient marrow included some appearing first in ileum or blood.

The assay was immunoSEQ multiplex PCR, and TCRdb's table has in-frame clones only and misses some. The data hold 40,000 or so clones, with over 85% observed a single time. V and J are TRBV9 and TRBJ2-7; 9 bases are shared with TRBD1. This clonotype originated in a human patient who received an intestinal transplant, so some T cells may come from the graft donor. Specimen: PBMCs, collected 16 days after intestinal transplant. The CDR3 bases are TGTGCCAGCAGCCCACAGGGGGCGTCCTACGAGCAGTACTTC. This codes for CASSPQGASYEQYF.